A single sample gave rise to the 7 T cell receptor beta chains below, sequenced in a study of T cell changes during pregnancy in multiple sclerosis. Assay used: immunoSEQ multiplex PCR; TCRdb lists only in-frame clones, some missing. The sample shows 55,000 to 65,000 clones, 93% of them seen only once. Here the sequenced sample was CD8+ T cells from peripheral blood mononuclear cells, taken in the third trimester of pregnancy. Receptors originate from a female donor with multiple sclerosis, enrolled in a pregnancy study.

This CDR3 is CASSSPSENTGELFF. Here the CDR3 DNA reads TGTGCCAGCAGCTCCCCTAGCGAGAACACCGGGGAGCTGTTTTTT. This chain uses TRBV11-2 with TRBJ2-2; possible D gene TRBD2, 6 bases. Germline V lookup: CDR1 SGHAT, CDR2 FQNNGV. The V end was cut by 4 bases, the J end by 1 base, with 10 bases between. This CDR3 comprises 15 residues.

The chain carries TRBV19 and TRBJ1-5; D gene ambiguous. Per germline, CDR1 LNHDA and CDR2 SQIVND (reference sequence). Trimming left V 3 bases short and J 0 bases short, with 9 bases between. The CDR3 covers 15 residues. The CDR3 region is CASSIFGDSNQPQHF. CDR3 DNA sequence: TGTGCCAGTAGTATTTTCGGGGATAGCAATCAGCCCCAGCATTTT.

The rearrangement uses TRBV6-5 and TRBJ2-3; D is undetermined. Germline V lookup: CDR1 MNHEY, CDR2 SVGAGI. This CDR3 region has 16 residues. V was cut by 1 base and J by 4 bases, with 15 bases left in between. The CDR3 here is CASSYLKRSRPDTQYF. CDR3 coding DNA: TGTGCCAGCAGTTACTTAAAAAGGAGTCGCCCAGATACGCAGTATTTT.

The genes are TRBV7-8 and TRBJ2-5; 13 bases align to TRBD2. The CDR3 consists of 16 residues. J gave up 5 bases and V 5 bases, and 8 bases lay outside the gene matches. Germline CDR1 is SGHVS and CDR2 is FQNEAQ. CDR3: CASSLGLAGDRETQYF. The DNA for the CDR3 is TGTGCCAGCAGCCTCGGACTAGCGGGAGACCGGGAGACCCAGTACTTC.

The chain carries TRBV7-6 and TRBJ2-1, with D hard to call. The ends were cut back, 2 bases at V and 7 bases at J, with 6 bases in the middle. Germline assignment: CDR1 SGHVS and CDR2 FNYEAQ. CDR3 length: 12 amino acids. For the CDR3, the DNA is TGTGCCAGCAGCTTATCCATGAATGAGCAGTTCTTC. This gives the protein CASSLSMNEQFF.

The genes are TRBV27 and TRBJ2-5; D not certain. Trimming left V 6 bases short and J 0 bases short, with 2 bases between. The CDR3 totals 11 residues. Per the germline V gene, CDR1 is MNHEY and CDR2 is SMNVEV (reference sequence). DNA of the CDR3: TGTGCCAGCAGCTACCAAGAGACCCAGTACTTC. Protein: CASSYQETQYF.

The rearrangement joins TRBV6-1 to TRBJ1-5, with a possible D match to TRBD1 (6 bases). The CDR3 is made up of 14 amino acids. The V end lost 6 bases, the J end lost 2 bases, and 11 bases lay between the germline ends. Germline assignment: CDR1 MNHNS and CDR2 SASEGT. DNA of the CDR3: TGTGCCAGCAGGGAGGGGGGGGGCAATCAGCCCCAGCATTTT. It is translated as CASREGGGNQPQHF.